The T cell receptor (beta chain) described here comes from a study of long-term antiretroviral therapy in people with HIV. It was version v3.0 of the immunoSEQ assay that was run at survey level. Assay: immunoSEQ multiplex PCR; the TCRdb copy retains only in-frame clones and omits some. There are about 17,000 clones in the sample; 90% to 95% occur only once, and 7% to 10% lies in the top ten. The specimen comprised unsorted PBMCs, sampled 0.3 years after starting antiretroviral therapy. The TCR sequence derives from a man in his fifties or sixties with HIV.

As DNA, the CDR3 is TGCGCCAGCAGTCCCGGGACCCACTACGAGCAGTACTTC. Protein product: CASSPGTHYEQYF. J is TRBJ2-7 and V is TRBV4-3; either TRBD1 or TRBD2 may fit D (5 bases each). Looked up from germline, CDR1 is LGHNA and CDR2 is YSLEER. Trimming shortened V by 6 bases and J by 3 bases, and 12 bases separated the two germline ends. The CDR3 runs 13 residues.